Described below is a single T cell receptor (beta chain) sequence and its context. Its antigen is currently unknown. V dropped 4 bases and J dropped 5 bases, with 12 bases sitting between them. Germline V lookup: CDR1 SQVTM, CDR2 ANQGSEA. This CDR3 spans 12 amino acids. Sequencing was performed with immunoSEQ multiplex PCR; in TCRdb, only in-frame clones are kept and a portion is missing. The data contain 55,000 to 70,000 clones, 85% to 95% of them singletons. This entry is derived from a study of lymphopenia after photon versus proton radiotherapy. Overall study results and limits: Post-nadir TCR diversity decline inversely tracked overall survival among those who died.

This clonotype was sampled from a woman in her thirties or forties with cholangiocarcinoma. The J gene is TRBJ2-7, the V gene TRBV29-1; D may match TRBD1 or TRBD2 (6 bases each). The sample here was peripheral blood, taken from a patient treated with photon-based radiotherapy. DNA for the CDR3: TGCAGCGTTGCTTACAGGGAGGACGAGCAGTACTTC. This codes for CSVAYREDEQYF.